Following are 27 T cell receptor beta chains from one sample sequenced in a study of PD-1 blockade in classical Hodgkin lymphoma. Each and every patient relapsed after autologous stem cell transplantation, and patients got differing brentuximab vedotin exposure. Generated by immunoSEQ multiplex PCR, the TCRdb table keeps only in-frame clones and is missing some. The data show approximately 160,000 clones, 78% seen once. Sequencing used peripheral blood mononuclear cells (PBMCs), obtained before the second cycle of nivolumab. Receptor source: a human donor with classical Hodgkin lymphoma.

The rearrangement uses TRBV19 and TRBJ2-5; 7 bases align to TRBD2. The germline V gene has CDR1 LNHDA and CDR2 SQIVND (reference sequence). The V gene end was trimmed by 3 bases and the J gene end by 5 bases; junction bases not matched to a gene: 6. The CDR3 runs 14 residues. CDR3 in DNA: TGTGCCAGTAGTATGAGTGGACTAGGGGAGACCCAGTACTTC. Protein: CASSMSGLGETQYF. Full variable domain (outside the CDR3, taken from reference TRBV19 and TRBJ2-5): DGGITQSPKYLFRKEGQNVTLSCEQNLNHDAMYWYRQDPGQGLRLIYYSQIVNDFQKGDIAEGYSVSREKKESFPLTVTSAQKNPTAFYLCASSMSGLGETQYFGPGTRLLVL.

The V and J genes are TRBV19 and TRBJ2-1; TRBD2 agrees at 13 bases. V shed 3 bases, J shed 2 bases, and the junction held 1 base outside the gene matches. The CDR3 loop spans 16 amino acids. Per germline, CDR1 LNHDA and CDR2 SQIVND (reference sequence). The CDR3: CASSIGTSGAYNEQFF. CDR3 nucleotide sequence: TGTGCCAGTAGTATTGGGACTAGCGGGGCCTACAATGAGCAGTTCTTC.

The J gene is TRBJ1-2, the V gene TRBV4-2; no clear D. Trimming shortened V by 1 base and J by 2 bases, and 11 bases separated the two germline ends. Germline CDR1 LGHNA, CDR2 YNFKEQ. This CDR3 contains 15 residues. CDR3: CASSQVQQLNYGYTF. For the CDR3, the DNA is TGTGCCAGCAGCCAAGTGCAGCAACTGAACTATGGCTACACCTTC.

The chain is built from TRBV4-1 and TRBJ2-4; D might be TRBD1 (6 bases). The CDR3 is 15 residues long. V gave up 1 base and J gave up 2 bases, with 9 bases separating them. The V gene's germline CDR1 is MGHRA and CDR2 YSYEKL. The CDR3 sequence: CASSQAQGTKNIQYF. DNA of the CDR3: TGCGCCAGCAGCCAAGCCCAGGGGACCAAAAACATTCAGTACTTC.

V gene TRBV2 combines with J gene TRBJ2-7; TRBD1 matches 9 bases. V lost 8 bases, J lost 6 bases, and 8 bases stayed unmatched. There are 13 residues in the CDR3. Germline V gene lookup returns CDR1 SNHLY and CDR2 FYNNEI. The CDR3 sequence: CASQRTGVGEQYF. The CDR3 bases are TGTGCCAGCCAGAGGACAGGGGTGGGCGAGCAGTACTTC. The complete variable domain, with remaining parts taken from reference TRBV2 and TRBJ2-7, reads EPEVTQTPSHQVTQMGQEVILRCVPISNHLYFYWYRQILGQKVEFLVSFYNNEISEKSEIFDDQFSVERPDGSNFTLKIRSTKLEDSAMYFCASQRTGVGEQYFGPGTRLTVT.

This sequence joins TRBV7-2 and TRBJ2-7; 8 bases are shared with TRBD2. Germline V gene sequence: CDR1 SGHTA, CDR2 FQGNSA. With 3 bases clipped from V and 6 bases from J, the junction kept 7 bases outside the gene matches. This CDR3 region has 14 residues. CDR3 nucleotide sequence: TGTGCCAGCAGCTTTTACAGCGGGAGTACCGAGCAGTACTTC. This gives the protein CASSFYSGSTEQYF.

The chain combines TRBV4-3 with TRBJ2-3, with a tentative D call TRBD2 (6 bases). Trimming took 0 bases from V and 0 from J, leaving 16 bases between them. The CDR3 extends over 18 amino acids. Germline assignment: CDR1 LGHNA and CDR2 YSLEER. DNA for the CDR3: TGCGCCAGCAGCCAAGATAATGGGGGGAGCTCTAGCACAGATACGCAGTATTTT. Translating gives CASSQDNGGSSSTDTQYF.

The rearrangement uses TRBV6-6 and TRBJ1-4, with D tentatively TRBD1 (6 bases). The CDR3 contains 15 residues. V was clipped by 4 bases and J by 0 bases, with 9 bases between them. From germline, CDR1 is MNHNY and CDR2 SVGAGI (reference sequence). DNA for the CDR3: TGTGCCAGCAGTTGGGACACCCCAACTAATGAAAAACTGTTTTTT. Its translation: CASSWDTPTNEKLFF.

This clone was seen once. The chain recombines TRBV7-2 with TRBJ2-1; TRBD1 is a possible D gene (6 bases). The CDR3 is made up of 15 amino acids. The germline V and J ends were trimmed by 1 base and 2 bases, with 9 bases remaining between them. In germline, CDR1 is SGHTA, CDR2 FQGNSA. The CDR3 here is CASSLVDSPYNEQFF. CDR3 DNA: TGTGCCAGCAGCTTAGTGGACAGCCCCTACAATGAGCAGTTCTTC.

By sample share, this clone is medium-sized. This chain links TRBV7-3 with TRBJ1-1; TRBD1 is a possible D gene (6 bases). Germline loops: CDR1 SGHTA, CDR2 FQGTGA. Trimming cost V 3 bases and J 4 bases, with 9 bases left between them. The CDR3 loop spans 13 amino acids. CDR3 sequence (DNA): TGTGCCAGCAGCTTCGAACAGGGCACTGAAGCTTTCTTT. Its translation is CASSFEQGTEAFF. Variable domain in full (rest from reference TRBV7-3 and TRBJ1-1): GAGVSQTPSNKVTEKGKYVELRCDPISGHTALYWYRQSLGQGPEFLIYFQGTGAADDSGLPNDRFFAVRPEGSVSTLKIQRTERGDSAVYLCASSFEQGTEAFFGQGTRLTVV.

The gene calls are TRBV7-9 and TRBJ2-7; D unclear. Trimming removed 1 base from V and 6 bases from J, with 7 bases in between. Per germline, CDR1 SEHNR and CDR2 FQNEAQ (reference sequence). This CDR3 has 12 residues. The CDR3 DNA sequence: TGTGCCAGCAGCTTAGAGACACGCGAGCAGTACTTC. Amino acids: CASSLETREQYF.

The chain uses TRBV7-6 and TRBJ1-1; 12 bases agree with TRBD1. The germline V gene encodes CDR1 SGHVS and CDR2 FNYEAQ. V shed 1 base and J 1 base; nucleotides not matched to a gene: 7. This CDR3 region has 18 residues. This chain's CDR3 is CASSLVTGTGGENTEAFF. In DNA, the CDR3 is TGTGCCAGCAGCTTAGTTACCGGGACAGGGGGCGAGAACACTGAAGCTTTCTTT.

This clone was counted many times. The chain carries TRBV28 and TRBJ1-4; D remains unclear. V was cut by 2 bases and J by 2 bases, with 9 bases left in between. The V gene's germline CDR1 is MDHEN and CDR2 SYDVKM. The CDR3 covers 15 residues. The CDR3: CASSLRASTNEKLFF. CDR3 bases: TGTGCCAGCAGTTTAAGGGCCTCCACTAATGAAAAACTGTTTTTT.

CDR3 amino acids: CASSPARSTAGNTIYF. CDR3 in DNA: TGTGCCAGCAGCCCCGCCCGTTCAACAGCTGGAAACACCATATATTTT. This chain connects TRBV4-2 to TRBJ1-3; D gene ambiguous. This CDR3 is 16 amino acids long. V was trimmed by 4 bases and J by 2 bases, leaving 15 bases between them. Germline loops: CDR1 LGHNA, CDR2 YNFKEQ.

The genes are TRBV7-9 and TRBJ2-5; TRBD1 matches 8 bases. CDR1 is SEHNR, CDR2 FQNEAQ, per germline (reference sequence). The CDR3 totals 15 residues. J gave up 0 bases and V 4 bases, and 4 bases lay outside the gene matches. CDR3: CASSSNRGYQETQYF. Written as DNA, the CDR3 is TGTGCCAGCAGCTCCAACAGGGGGTACCAAGAGACCCAGTACTTC.

This chain connects TRBV27 to TRBJ2-7, with 12 bases that match TRBD1. Trimming removed 5 bases from V and 4 bases from J; junction bases left unmatched: 6. CDR3 length equals 15 residues. Germline V gives CDR1 MNHEY, CDR2 SMNVEV (reference sequence). The CDR3 protein is CASSRKGQGAYEQYF. The CDR3 region has the DNA TGTGCCAGCAGTCGCAAGGGACAGGGGGCTTACGAGCAGTACTTC.

This clone was seen repeatedly, ten times or more. The J gene is TRBJ2-5, the V gene TRBV5-1; a possible D gene is TRBD2 (5 bases). CDR3 length: 14 residues. Trimming cost V 1 base and J 2 bases, with 9 bases left between them. Germline values: CDR1 SGHRS, CDR2 YFSETQ. CDR3: CASSLIRGQETQYF. Written as DNA, the CDR3 is TGCGCCAGCAGCTTGATACGAGGGCAAGAGACCCAGTACTTC.

The chain recombines TRBV9 with TRBJ2-3, with 9 bases matching TRBD2. J gave up 0 bases and V 4 bases, and 6 bases lay outside the gene matches. The CDR3 sequence is 16 residues long. The germline CDR1 and CDR2 sequences are SGDLS and YYNGEE. This chain's CDR3 is CASSRRLAGSTDTQYF. The CDR3 nucleotides are TGTGCCAGCAGCCGACGCCTAGCGGGGAGCACAGATACGCAGTATTTT.

The chain carries TRBV27 and TRBJ2-1; D not certain. V was clipped by 5 bases and J by 15 bases, with 29 bases between them. The CDR3 has 16 amino acids. The germline CDR1 and CDR2 sequences are MNHEY and SMNVEV (reference sequence). Here the CDR3 DNA reads TGTGCCAGCAGTCCATTATCAACCTTTCATACCCCCGGTCTGTTCTTC. Translated: CASSPLSTFHTPGLFF.

There are a few counts of this clone. The gene calls are TRBV4-2 and TRBJ2-7; D uncertain. The V gene's germline CDR1 is LGHNA and CDR2 YNFKEQ. This CDR3 has 16 residues. V lost 0 bases, J lost 2 bases, and 14 bases lay in between. The CDR3 DNA follows: TGTGCCAGCAGCCAAGATCTGATAGAGCCCACCTACGAGCAGTACTTC. Translating gives CASSQDLIEPTYEQYF.

The chain recombines TRBV4-2 with TRBJ1-1; possible D gene TRBD1, 6 bases. This CDR3 has 16 amino acids. Germline V gene data show CDR1 as LGHNA and CDR2 as YNFKEQ. V lost 1 base and J lost 2, with 14 bases in between. Here the CDR3 DNA reads TGTGCCAGCAGCCAAGTCGCACGGACAGCCAACACTGAAGCTTTCTTT. It specifies CASSQVARTANTEAFF.

The rearrangement joins TRBV7-2 to TRBJ1-1, with TRBD1 as a possible D gene (5 bases). Germline loops: CDR1 SGHTA, CDR2 FQGNSA. Trimming left V 3 bases short and J 4 bases short, with 12 bases between. The CDR3 extends over 14 amino acids. In DNA, the CDR3 is TGTGCCAGCAGCTTTTCAGGGTGGGGCACTGAAGCTTTCTTT. Protein: CASSFSGWGTEAFF.

The V gene is TRBV11-2, the J gene TRBJ1-3; D is possibly TRBD1 (5 bases). The germline V gene encodes CDR1 SGHAT and CDR2 FQNNGV. This CDR3 has 13 residues. V dropped 4 bases and J dropped 4 bases, with 8 bases sitting between them. The CDR3 loop is CASSSYRGNTIYF. For the CDR3, the DNA is TGTGCCAGCAGCTCCTACAGGGGAAACACCATATATTTT.

This clone occurred a few times. CDR3 bases: TGTGCCAGCAGAGGACAGGGGCCCAGTGGCTACACCTTC. It encodes CASRGQGPSGYTF. V is TRBV28 and J is TRBJ1-2; 9 nucleotides line up with TRBD1. The trim removed 6 bases at V and 7 bases at J, leaving 6 bases unmatched. CDR1 MDHEN and CDR2 SYDVKM come from the germline V gene. CDR3 size: 13 residues.

The J gene is TRBJ1-1, the V gene TRBV7-3; D not certain. This CDR3 contains 13 residues. CDR1 is SGHTA and CDR2 is FQGTGA in the germline V gene. V lost 1 base and J lost 6, with 9 bases in between. CDR3 loop: CASSLNREAEAFF. The CDR3 DNA reads as TGTGCCAGCAGCTTAAACCGGGAAGCTGAAGCTTTCTTT. Full variable domain (rest looked up from reference TRBV7-3 and TRBJ1-1): GAGVSQTPSNKVTEKGKYVELRCDPISGHTALYWYRQSLGQGPEFLIYFQGTGAADDSGLPNDRFFAVRPEGSVSTLKIQRTERGDSAVYLCASSLNREAEAFFGQGTRLTVV.

This clone was observed a few times. The chain employs TRBV27 and TRBJ2-7; 9 nucleotides line up with TRBD2. The germline CDR1 and CDR2 sequences are MNHEY and SMNVEV (reference sequence). The CDR3 loop spans 17 amino acids. With 4 bases clipped from V and 1 base from J, the junction kept 11 bases outside the gene matches. The CDR3 reads CASSSFDLSGGSYEQYF. The DNA of the CDR3 is TGTGCCAGCAGTTCGTTCGACCTTAGCGGGGGATCCTACGAGCAGTACTTC.

This rearrangement joins TRBV6-6 to TRBJ1-3; 8 nucleotides line up with TRBD1. CDR1 is MNHNY and CDR2 is SVGAGI in the germline V gene (reference sequence). This CDR3 is 15 amino acids long. V was pared by 5 bases and J by 4 bases, with 7 bases of the junction left unmatched. The CDR3 DNA sequence: TGTGCCAGCAGTAAAACCGGGACAGGAGGAAACACCATATATTTT. Residues: CASSKTGTGGNTIYF.